A single sample is the source of the 2 T cell receptor beta chains below, sequenced in a study of blood T cell repertoires in COVID-19. Clones were read by immunoSEQ multiplex PCR, and TCRdb kept only the in-frame ones, dropping some. The sample lists approximately 200,000 clones; around 90% were seen once. Sequenced material: PBMCs or T cells enriched from blood (not recorded which). The origin of the receptors is a man younger than 45 who had recovered from COVID-19.

This sequence joins TRBV18 and TRBJ2-5; 9 bases fit TRBD1. Trimming at V came to 6 bases and at J to 2 bases, leaving 4 bases not matched to a gene. Germline V CDR1 and CDR2: KGHSH, LQKENI. The CDR3 extends over 14 amino acids. CDR3 sequence: CASSRGTGQETQYF. CDR3 in DNA: TGTGCCAGCTCGCGTGGGACAGGGCAAGAGACCCAGTACTTC. Full variable domain (rest looked up from reference TRBV18 and TRBJ2-5): NAGVMQNPRHLVRRRGQEARLRCSPMKGHSHVYWYRQLPEEGLKFMVYLQKENIIDESGMPKERFSAEFPKEGPSILRIQQVVRGDSAAYFCASSRGTGQETQYFGPGTRLLVL.

The rearrangement uses TRBV7-9 and TRBJ2-5; D unclear. The germline CDR1 and CDR2 sequences are SEHNR and FQNEAQ (reference sequence). V lost 2 bases to trimming and J lost 2 bases, with 12 bases between them. The CDR3 is made up of 15 amino acids. This CDR3 is CASSLRGQLQETQYF. CDR3 bases: TGTGCCAGCAGCTTAAGAGGCCAGCTTCAAGAGACCCAGTACTTC.